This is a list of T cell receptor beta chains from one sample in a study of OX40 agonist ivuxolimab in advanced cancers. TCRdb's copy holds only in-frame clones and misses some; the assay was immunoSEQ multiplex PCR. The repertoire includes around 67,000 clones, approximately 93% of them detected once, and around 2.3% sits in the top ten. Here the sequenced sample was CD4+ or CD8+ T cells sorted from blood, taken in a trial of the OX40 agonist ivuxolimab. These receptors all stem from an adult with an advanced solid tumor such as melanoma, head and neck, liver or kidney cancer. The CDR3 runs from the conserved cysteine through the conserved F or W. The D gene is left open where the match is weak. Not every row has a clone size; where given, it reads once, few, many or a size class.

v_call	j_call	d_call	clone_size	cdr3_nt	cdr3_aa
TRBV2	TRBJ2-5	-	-	TGTGCCAGCAGTGAAGCGCTTCAGGGTGGGTCAGAGACCCAGTACTTC	CASSEALQGGSETQYF
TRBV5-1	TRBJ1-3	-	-	TGCGCCAGCAGCTTGGAAGGGGTCGGAAACACCATATATTTT	CASSLEGVGNTIYF
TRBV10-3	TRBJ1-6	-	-	TGTGCCATCAGCTCAGGCGCACCCCGGGATTCACCCCTCCACTTT	CAISSGAPRDSPLHF
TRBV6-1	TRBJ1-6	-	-	TGTGCCAGCAGTGAGACAAACTATAATTCACCCCTCCACTTT	CASSETNYNSPLHF
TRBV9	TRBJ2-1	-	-	TGTGCCAGCAGCGTGTCTCAGCCGCATGAGCAGTTCTTC	CASSVSQPHEQFF
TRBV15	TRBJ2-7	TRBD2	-	TGTACCACCAGCAGAGATCTAGCGGGAGGGCGCGAGCAGTACTTC	CTTSRDLAGGREQYF
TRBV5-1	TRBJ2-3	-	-	TGCGCCAGCAGCTTTGTCGGCTATCCCACAGATACGCAGTATTTT	CASSFVGYPTDTQYF
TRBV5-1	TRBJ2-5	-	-	TGCGCCAGCAGACACCCGGGGGAAGAGACCCAGTACTTC	CASRHPGEETQYF
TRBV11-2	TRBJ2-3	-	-	TGTGCCAGCAGCTTAGATCGAGCCGGGGGCCAAGATACGCAGTATTTT	CASSLDRAGGQDTQYF
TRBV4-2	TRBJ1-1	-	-	TGTGCCAGCAGCCAAGAAATCCGAGGGATAGACACTGAAGCTTTCTTT	CASSQEIRGIDTEAFF
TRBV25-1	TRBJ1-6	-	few	TGTGCCAGCAGCCGAAGAGAAGCTAGTTCACCCCTCCACTTT	CASSRREASSPLHF
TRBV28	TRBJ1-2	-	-	TGTGCCAGCAGTTTTGACACATCTTATGGCTACACCTTC	CASSFDTSYGYTF
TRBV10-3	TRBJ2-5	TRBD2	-	TGTGCCATCAGGGCGGGGGTTGAAGGGACCCAGTACTTC	CAIRAGVEGTQYF
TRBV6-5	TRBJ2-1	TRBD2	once	TGTGCCACCTGGGGACTAGTTCACAATGAGCAGTTCTTC	CATWGLVHNEQFF
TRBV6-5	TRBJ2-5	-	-	TGTGCCAGCAGTTACTCGGCAGGGGCTGGGGAGACCCAGTACTTC	CASSYSAGAGETQYF
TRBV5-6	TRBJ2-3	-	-	TGTGCCAGCAGCCTATACAGAGCCGATACGCAGTATTTT	CASSLYRADTQYF
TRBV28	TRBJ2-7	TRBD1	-	TGTGCCAGCAGTTTGGCCGGGACAGGGGCTTACGAGCAGTACTTC	CASSLAGTGAYEQYF
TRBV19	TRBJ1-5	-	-	TGTGCCAGTAGTCTACGGGGGGACAATCAGCCCCAGCATTTT	CASSLRGDNQPQHF
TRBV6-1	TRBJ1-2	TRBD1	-	TGTGCCGGGGATCCGGGACAGGGGGCCGATTATGGCTACACCTTC	CAGDPGQGADYGYTF
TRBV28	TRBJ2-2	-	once	TGTGCCAGCAGTCCCGCTGACACCGGGGAGCTGTTTTTT	CASSPADTGELFF
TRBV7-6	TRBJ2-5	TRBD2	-	TGTGCCAGCAGCTTAGCCACGGCGGGAGAAGGGGAGACCCAGTACTTC	CASSLATAGEGETQYF
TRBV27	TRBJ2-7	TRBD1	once	TGTGCCAGCAGTCCCGGACAGGCGCCCTGGGAGCAGTACTTC	CASSPGQAPWEQYF
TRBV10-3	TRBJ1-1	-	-	TGTGCCATCAGTGATTCAGGGGTGAGCACTGAAGCTTTCTTT	CAISDSGVSTEAFF
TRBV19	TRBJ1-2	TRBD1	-	TGTGCCAGTAGCCCAAACAGGGGCGCGAACTATGGCTACACCTTC	CASSPNRGANYGYTF
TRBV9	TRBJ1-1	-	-	TGTGCCAGCAGCGTAGCTCCGGTGAACACTGAAGCTTTCTTT	CASSVAPVNTEAFF
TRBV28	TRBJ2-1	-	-	TGTGCCAGCAGTAGTGGGGGGCCCCGGAATGAGCAGTTCTTC	CASSSGGPRNEQFF
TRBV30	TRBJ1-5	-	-	TGTGCCTGGAGTCTAAGCAATCAGCCCCAGCATTTT	CAWSLSNQPQHF
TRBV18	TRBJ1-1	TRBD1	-	TGTGCCAGCTCACCCATCGCGGTACAGGGGGCCATGACCCGCCACACTGAAGCTTTCTTT	CASSPIAVQGAMTRHTEAFF